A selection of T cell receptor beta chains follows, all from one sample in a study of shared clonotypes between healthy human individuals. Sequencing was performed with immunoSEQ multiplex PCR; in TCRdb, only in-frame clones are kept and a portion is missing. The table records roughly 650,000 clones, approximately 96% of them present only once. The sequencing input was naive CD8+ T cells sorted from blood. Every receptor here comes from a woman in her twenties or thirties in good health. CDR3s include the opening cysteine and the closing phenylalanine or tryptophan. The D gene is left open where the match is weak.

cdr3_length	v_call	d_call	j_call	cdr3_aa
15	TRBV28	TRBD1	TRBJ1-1	CASSDPGQGTTEAFF
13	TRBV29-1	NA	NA	CSAVAESSYEQYF
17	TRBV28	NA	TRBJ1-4	CASSSSAYLATNEKLFF
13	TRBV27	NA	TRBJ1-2	CASSLDTGDGYTF
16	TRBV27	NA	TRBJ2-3	CASTPHRPGSADTQYF
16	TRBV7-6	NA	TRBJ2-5	CASSVGLPGFQETQYF
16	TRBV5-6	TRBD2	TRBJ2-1	CASSLVGLAGDNEQFF
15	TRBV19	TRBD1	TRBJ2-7	CASSIDGQGYYEQYF
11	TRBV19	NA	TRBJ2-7	CASSPPRRQYF
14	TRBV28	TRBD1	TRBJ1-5	CASSYRGGPQPQHF
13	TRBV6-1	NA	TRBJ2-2	CASSETNTGELFF
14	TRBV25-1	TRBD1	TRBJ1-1	CASSEQGAKTEAFF
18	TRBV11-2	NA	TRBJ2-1	CASSSKVGGIAVGNEQFF
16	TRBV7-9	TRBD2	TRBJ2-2	CASSSGLAGVTEELFF
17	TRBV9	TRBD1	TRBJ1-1	CASSLQGAIPLNTEAFF
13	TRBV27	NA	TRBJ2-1	CASRSSNLNEQFF
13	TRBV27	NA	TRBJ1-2	CASSYRAGFGYTF
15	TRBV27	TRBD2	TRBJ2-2	CASSSAGGRSGELFF
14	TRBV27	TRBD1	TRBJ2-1	CASYPGTGVYEQFF
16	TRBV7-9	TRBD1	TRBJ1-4	CASSSPGTVIHEKLFF
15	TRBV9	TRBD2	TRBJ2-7	CASSVTSAITYEQYF
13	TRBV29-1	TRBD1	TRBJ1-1	CSVRDRGQTEAFF
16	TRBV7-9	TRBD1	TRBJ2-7	CASSLVTGGTTYEQYF
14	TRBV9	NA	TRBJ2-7	CASSVGGVSHEQYF
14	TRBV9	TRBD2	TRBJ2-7	CASSPSAGGNEQYF
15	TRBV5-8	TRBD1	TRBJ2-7	CASSLFSGGASEQYF
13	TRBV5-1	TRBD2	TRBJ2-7	CASSFGGGYEQYF
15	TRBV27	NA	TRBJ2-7	CASSLAWGRAYEQYF
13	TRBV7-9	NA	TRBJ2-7	CASRHRDSYEQYF
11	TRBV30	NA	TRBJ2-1	CASSHYNEQFF
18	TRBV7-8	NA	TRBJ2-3	CASSLSYITAELTDTQYF
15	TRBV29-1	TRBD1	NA	CSVEVGQGGTYEQYF
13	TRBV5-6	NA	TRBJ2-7	CASSSPASYEQYF
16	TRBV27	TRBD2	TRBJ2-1	CASSLFGTSDYNEQFF
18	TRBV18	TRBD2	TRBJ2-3	CASSPPGLAGVSTDTQYF
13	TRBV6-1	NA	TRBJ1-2	CASSDGAGYGYTF
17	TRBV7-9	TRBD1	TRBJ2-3	CASSPPYGQGVPDTQYF
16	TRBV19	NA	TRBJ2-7	CASSPGQVIRFYEQYF
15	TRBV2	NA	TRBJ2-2	CASSEDSEGSGELFF
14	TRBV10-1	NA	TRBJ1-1	CASSEDRLNTEAFF
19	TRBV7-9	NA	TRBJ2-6	CASSSLMGPDRSGANVLTF
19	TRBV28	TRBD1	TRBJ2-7	CASSFRLRTGESSSYEQYF
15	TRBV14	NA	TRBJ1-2	CASSQDGIWGWGYTF
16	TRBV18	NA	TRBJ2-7	CASSPAPGTDSYEQYF
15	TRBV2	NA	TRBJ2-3	CASSEAGPSTDTQYF